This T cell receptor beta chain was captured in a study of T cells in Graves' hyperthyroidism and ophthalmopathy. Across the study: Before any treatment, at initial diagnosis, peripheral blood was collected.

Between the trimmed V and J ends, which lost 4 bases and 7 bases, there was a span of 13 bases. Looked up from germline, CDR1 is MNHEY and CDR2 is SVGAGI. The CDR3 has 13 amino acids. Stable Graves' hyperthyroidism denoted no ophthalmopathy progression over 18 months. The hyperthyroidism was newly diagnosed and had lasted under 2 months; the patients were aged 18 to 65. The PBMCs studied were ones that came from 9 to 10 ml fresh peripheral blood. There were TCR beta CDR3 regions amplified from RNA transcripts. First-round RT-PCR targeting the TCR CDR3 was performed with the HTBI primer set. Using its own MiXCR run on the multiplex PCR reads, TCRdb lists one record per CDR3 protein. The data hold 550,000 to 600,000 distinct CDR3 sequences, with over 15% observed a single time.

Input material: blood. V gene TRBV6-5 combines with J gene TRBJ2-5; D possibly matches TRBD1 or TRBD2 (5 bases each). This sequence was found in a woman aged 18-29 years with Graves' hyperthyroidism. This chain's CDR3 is CASSFDGTGTQYF. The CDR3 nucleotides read TGTGCCAGCAGTTTCGACGGGACGGGGACCCAGTACTTC.